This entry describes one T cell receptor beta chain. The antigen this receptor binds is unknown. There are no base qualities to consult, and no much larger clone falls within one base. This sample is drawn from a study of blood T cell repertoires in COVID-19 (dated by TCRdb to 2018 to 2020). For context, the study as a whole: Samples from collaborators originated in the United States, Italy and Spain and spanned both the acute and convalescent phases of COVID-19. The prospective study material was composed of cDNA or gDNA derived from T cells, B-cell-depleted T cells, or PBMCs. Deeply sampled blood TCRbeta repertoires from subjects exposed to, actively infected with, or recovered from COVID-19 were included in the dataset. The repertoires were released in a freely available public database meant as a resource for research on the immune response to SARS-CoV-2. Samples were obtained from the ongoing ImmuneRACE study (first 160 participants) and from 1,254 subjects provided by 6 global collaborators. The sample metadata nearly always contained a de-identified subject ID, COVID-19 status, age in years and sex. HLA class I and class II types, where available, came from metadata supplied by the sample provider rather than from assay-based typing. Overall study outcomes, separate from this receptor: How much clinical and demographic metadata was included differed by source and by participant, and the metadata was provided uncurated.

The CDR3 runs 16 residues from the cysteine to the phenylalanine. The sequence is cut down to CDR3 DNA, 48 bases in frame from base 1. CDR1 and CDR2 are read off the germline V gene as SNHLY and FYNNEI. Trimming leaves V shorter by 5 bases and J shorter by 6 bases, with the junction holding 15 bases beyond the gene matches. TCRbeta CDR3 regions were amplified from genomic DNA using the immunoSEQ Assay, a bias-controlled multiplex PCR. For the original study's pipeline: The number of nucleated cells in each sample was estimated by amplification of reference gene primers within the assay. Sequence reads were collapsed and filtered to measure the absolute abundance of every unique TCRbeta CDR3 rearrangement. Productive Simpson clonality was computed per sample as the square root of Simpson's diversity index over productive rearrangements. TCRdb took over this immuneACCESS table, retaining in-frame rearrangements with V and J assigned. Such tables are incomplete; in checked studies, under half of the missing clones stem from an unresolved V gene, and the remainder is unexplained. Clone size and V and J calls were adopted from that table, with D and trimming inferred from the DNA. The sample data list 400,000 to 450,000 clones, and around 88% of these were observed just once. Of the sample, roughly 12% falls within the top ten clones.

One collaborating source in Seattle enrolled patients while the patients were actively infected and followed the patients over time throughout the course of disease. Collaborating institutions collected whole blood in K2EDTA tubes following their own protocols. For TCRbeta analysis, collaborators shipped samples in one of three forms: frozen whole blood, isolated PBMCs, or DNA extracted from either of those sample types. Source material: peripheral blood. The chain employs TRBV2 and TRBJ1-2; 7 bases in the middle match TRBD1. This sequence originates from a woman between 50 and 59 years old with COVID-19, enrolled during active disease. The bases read TGTGCCAGCAGTAGAAAGTTCGCCGGGACAGCGAATGGCTACACCTTC. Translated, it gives CASSRKFAGTANGYTF.